Described below is a single T cell receptor beta chain sequence and its context. This CDR3 spans 13 amino acids. The V end was cut by 1 base, the J end by 12 bases, with 14 bases between. In germline, CDR1 is SGHDN, CDR2 FVKESK. The record originates from a study of T cell changes during pregnancy in multiple sclerosis. The method was immunoSEQ multiplex PCR; TCRdb's version includes in-frame clones alone and lacks a portion of them. The sample holds over 50,000 clones, about 90% seen once. V is TRBV14 and J is TRBJ2-3; D gene ambiguous. The clonotype was recovered from a female donor in good health, enrolled as a control in a pregnancy study. Sequences were derived from peripheral blood, sampled in the third trimester of pregnancy. The DNA of the CDR3 is TGTGCCAGCAGCCAAGTAAAGTTCTCAGATCAGTATTTT. This gives the protein CASSQVKFSDQYF.